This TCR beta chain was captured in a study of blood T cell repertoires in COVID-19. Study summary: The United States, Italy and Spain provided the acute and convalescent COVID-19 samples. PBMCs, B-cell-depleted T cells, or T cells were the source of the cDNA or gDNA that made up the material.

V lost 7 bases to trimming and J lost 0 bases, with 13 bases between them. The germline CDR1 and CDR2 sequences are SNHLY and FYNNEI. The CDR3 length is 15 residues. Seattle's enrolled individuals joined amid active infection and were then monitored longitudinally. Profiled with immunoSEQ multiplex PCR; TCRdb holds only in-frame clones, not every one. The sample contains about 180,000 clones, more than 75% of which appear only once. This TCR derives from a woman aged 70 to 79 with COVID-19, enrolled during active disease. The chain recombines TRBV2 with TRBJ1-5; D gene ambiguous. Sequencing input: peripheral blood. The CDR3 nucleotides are TGTGCCAGCATTCCGGAGGTGTATAGCAATCAGCCCCAGCATTTT. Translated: CASIPEVYSNQPQHF.